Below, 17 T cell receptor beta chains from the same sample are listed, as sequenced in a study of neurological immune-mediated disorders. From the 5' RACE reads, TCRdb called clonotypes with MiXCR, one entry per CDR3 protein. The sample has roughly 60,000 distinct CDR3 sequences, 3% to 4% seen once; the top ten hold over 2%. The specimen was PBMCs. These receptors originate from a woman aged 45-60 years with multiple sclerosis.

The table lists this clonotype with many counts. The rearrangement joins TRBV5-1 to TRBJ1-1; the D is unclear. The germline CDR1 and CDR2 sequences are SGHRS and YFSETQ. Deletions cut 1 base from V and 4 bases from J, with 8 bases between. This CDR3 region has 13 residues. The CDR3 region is CASSLWAGTEAFF. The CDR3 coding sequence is TGCGCCAGCAGCTTGTGGGCCGGCACTGAAGCTTTCTTT.

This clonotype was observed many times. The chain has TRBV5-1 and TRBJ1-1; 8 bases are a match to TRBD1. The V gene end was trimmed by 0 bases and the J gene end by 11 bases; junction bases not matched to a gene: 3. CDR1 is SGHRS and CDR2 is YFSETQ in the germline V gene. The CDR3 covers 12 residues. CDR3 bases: TGCGCCAGCAGCTTGGAACAGGGGGTCGCTTTCTTT. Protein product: CASSLEQGVAFF.

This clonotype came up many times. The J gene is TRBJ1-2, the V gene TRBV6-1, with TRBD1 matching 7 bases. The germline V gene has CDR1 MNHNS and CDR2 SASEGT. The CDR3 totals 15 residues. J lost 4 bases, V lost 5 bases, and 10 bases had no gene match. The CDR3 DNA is TGTGCCAGCAGTCCTCCGGGACAGACTATCTATGGCTACACCTTC. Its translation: CASSPPGQTIYGYTF.

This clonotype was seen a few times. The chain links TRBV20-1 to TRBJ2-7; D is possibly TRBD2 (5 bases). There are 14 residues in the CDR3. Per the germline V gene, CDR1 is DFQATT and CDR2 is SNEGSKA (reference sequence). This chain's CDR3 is CSVQSGVELLQQYF. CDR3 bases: TGCAGCGTTCAAAGCGGAGTTGAGCTTTTACAGCAGTACTTC.

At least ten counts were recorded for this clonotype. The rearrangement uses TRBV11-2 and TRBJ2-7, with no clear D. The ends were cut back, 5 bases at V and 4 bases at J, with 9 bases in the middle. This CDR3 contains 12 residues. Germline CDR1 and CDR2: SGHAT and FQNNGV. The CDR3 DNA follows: TGTGCCAGCAGCAGCGCAGGTTACGAGCAGTACTTC. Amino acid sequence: CASSSAGYEQYF.

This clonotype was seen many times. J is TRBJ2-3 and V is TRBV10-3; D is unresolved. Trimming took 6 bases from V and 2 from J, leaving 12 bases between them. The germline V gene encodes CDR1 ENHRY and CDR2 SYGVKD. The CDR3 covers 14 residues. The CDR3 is CAISRTGSTDTQYF. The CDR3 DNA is TGTGCCATCAGCCGGACGGGTTCCACAGATACGCAGTATTTT.

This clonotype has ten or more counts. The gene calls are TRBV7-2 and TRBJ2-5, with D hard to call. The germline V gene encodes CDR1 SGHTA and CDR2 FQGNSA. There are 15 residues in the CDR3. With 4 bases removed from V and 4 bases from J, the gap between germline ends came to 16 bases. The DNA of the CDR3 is TGTGCCAGCAGCTCGGGCCCCAGCCCCTTAGAGACCCAGTACTTC. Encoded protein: CASSSGPSPLETQYF. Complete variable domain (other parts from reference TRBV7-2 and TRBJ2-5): GAGVSQSPSNKVTEKGKDVELRCDPISGHTALYWYRQSLGQGLEFLIYFQGNSAPDKSGLPSDRFSAERTGGSVSTLTIQRTQQEDSAVYLCASSSGPSPLETQYFGPGTRLLVL.

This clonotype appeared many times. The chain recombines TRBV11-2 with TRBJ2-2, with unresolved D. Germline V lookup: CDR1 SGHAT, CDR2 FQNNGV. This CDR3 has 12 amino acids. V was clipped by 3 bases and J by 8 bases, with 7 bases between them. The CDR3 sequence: CASSFSEGELFF. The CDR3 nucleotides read TGTGCCAGCAGCTTTTCGGAGGGGGAGCTGTTTTTT.

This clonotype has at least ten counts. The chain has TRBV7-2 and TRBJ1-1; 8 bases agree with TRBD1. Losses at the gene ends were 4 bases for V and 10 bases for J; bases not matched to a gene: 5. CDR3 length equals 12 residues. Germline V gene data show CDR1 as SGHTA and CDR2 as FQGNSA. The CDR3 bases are TGTGCCAGCAGCTCGGACAGGGAAGTAGCTTTCTTT. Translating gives CASSSDREVAFF.

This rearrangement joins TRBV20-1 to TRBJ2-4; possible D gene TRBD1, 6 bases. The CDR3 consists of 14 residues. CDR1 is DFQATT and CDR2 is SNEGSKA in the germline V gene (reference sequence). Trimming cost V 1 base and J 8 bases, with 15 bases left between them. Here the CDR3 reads CSARAQGLRDIQYF. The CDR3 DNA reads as TGCAGTGCTAGAGCCCAGGGGCTAAGGGACATTCAGTACTTC.

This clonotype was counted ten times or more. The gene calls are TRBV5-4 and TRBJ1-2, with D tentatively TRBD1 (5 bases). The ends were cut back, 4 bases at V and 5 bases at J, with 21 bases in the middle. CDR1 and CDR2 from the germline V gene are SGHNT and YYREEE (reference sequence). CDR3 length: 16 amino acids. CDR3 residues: CASSPTAGSQSYGYTF. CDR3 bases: TGTGCCAGCAGCCCCACGGCAGGGAGTCAGTCTTATGGCTACACCTTC.

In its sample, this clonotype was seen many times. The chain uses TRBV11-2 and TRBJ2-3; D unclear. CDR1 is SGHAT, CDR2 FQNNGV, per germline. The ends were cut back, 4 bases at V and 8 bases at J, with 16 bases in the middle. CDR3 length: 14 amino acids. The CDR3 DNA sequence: TGTGCCAGCAGCTCCCACTCACTGGTTCTTACGCAGTATTTT. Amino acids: CASSSHSLVLTQYF. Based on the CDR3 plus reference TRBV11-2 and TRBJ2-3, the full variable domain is EAGVAQSPRYKIIEKRQSVAFWCNPISGHATLYWYQQILGQGPKLLIQFQNNGVVDDSQLPKDRFSAERLKGVDSTLKIQPAKLEDSAVYLCASSSHSLVLTQYFGPGTRLTVL.

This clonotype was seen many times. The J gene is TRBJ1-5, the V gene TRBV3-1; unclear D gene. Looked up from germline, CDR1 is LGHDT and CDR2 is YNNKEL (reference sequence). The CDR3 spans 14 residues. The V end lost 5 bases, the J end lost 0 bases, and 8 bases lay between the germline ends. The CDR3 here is CASSFGNSNQPQHF. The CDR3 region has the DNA TGTGCCAGCAGCTTCGGTAATAGCAATCAGCCCCAGCATTTT.

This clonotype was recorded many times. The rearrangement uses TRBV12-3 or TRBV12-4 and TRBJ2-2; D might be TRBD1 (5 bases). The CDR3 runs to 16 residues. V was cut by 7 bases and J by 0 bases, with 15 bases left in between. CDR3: CASTPRTTANTGELFF. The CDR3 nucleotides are TGTGCCAGCACCCCTCGGACAACCGCGAACACCGGGGAGCTGTTTTTT.

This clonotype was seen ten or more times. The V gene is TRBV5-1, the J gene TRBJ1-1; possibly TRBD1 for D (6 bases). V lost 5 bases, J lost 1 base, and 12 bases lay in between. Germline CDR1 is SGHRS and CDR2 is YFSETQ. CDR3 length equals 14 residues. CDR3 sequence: CASSGQISNTEAFF. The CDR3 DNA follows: TGCGCCAGCAGTGGACAGATCTCGAACACTGAAGCTTTCTTT.

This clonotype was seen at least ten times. CDR3 amino acids: CASSGLKGTSGKGSYNEQFF. In DNA form, the CDR3 reads TGTGCCAGCAGCGGTTTAAAAGGGACTAGCGGGAAAGGCTCCTACAATGAGCAGTTCTTC. The rearrangement joins TRBV28 to TRBJ2-1; 13 bases line up with TRBD2. The germline CDR1 and CDR2 sequences are MDHEN and SYDVKM. V trimming: 6 bases; J trimming: 0 bases; junction bases outside the gene matches: 14. The CDR3 covers 20 residues.

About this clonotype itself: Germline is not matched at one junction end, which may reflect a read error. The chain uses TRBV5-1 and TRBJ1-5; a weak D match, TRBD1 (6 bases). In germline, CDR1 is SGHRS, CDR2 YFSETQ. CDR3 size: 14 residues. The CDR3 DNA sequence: TGCGCCAGCAGCTTGGAAGGGGGTTCTCAGCCCCAGAATTTT. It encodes CASSLEGGSQPQNF.